This TCR beta chain stems from a study of human T cells and chemical hapten exposure. General study results and limits: Patch test score was positively correlated with the counts of PT1 expanded TCRs. Controls had significantly fewer large CDR3 similarity clusters than were formed by expanded TCRs.

TCRdb redid the calling of the RACE reads with MiXCR, one entry per CDR3 protein. The data contain 40,000 to 65,000 distinct CDR3 sequences, approximately 11% of them singletons. Many counts were recorded for this clonotype. Its antigen is undetermined. The time point: patch test 1, 2 weeks after DPC sensitization. Treatment indicated: therapeutic diphenylcyclopropenone sensitization with weekly scalp DPC. The total RNA was obtained from whole blood that was not fractionated. Investigators collected blood before applying each patch test. Donation of samples came from alopecia patients who were 18 to 70 years old and suitable for DPC. Germline values: CDR1 SGHRS, CDR2 YFSETQ. Trimming shortened V by 3 bases and J by 5 bases, and 14 bases separated the two germline ends. The CDR3 sequence is 14 residues long.

The gene calls are TRBV5-1 and TRBJ1-1, with D possibly matching TRBD1 (5 bases). The origin of this receptor is a woman between 40 and 55 years old with alopecia areata. Some clones in this sample may be carry-over from other donors' samples. Specimen: whole blood, collected in connection with sensitization to the hapten diphenylcyclopropenone (DPC). The CDR3 protein is CASSSIQVGTEAFF. The CDR3 DNA reads TGCGCCAGCAGCTCAATACAGGTGGGGACTGAAGCTTTCTTT. Filled out from reference TRBV5-1 and TRBJ1-1, the complete variable domain reads KAGVTQTPRYLIKTRGQQVTLSCSPISGHRSVSWYQQTPGQGLQFLFEYFSETQRNKGNFPGRFSGRQFSNSRSEMNVSTLELGDSALYLCASSSIQVGTEAFFGQGTRLTVV.